These 12 T cell receptor beta chains came from one sample sequenced in a study of T cell clonality in common variable immunodeficiency. General study points: Reportedly, TCR beta sequences from common variable immunodeficiency showed fewer deletions and N-nucleotide insertions.

No antigen has been assigned to these receptors. TCRdb's copy holds only in-frame clones and misses some; the assay was immunoSEQ multiplex PCR. Altogether tens of thousands of clones were found in the sample, and no singletons occur. Sequencing used peripheral blood mononuclear cells. The receptors shown here come from a human donor with common variable immunodeficiency.

This clone was counted many times. The observed sequence ends 3 residues before the CDR3 terminus, with the missing tail filled in from the germline J gene. This chain connects TRBV30 to TRBJ2-1, with D uncertain. The CDR3 length is 14 residues. Trimming cost V 0 bases and J 9 bases, with 15 bases left between them. The germline gives CDR1 GTSNPN, CDR2 SVGIG (reference sequence). The sequenced CDR3 bases are TGTGCCTGGAGTGTGATAAGTGGGCATGGTGAG. This gives the protein CAWSVISGHGE. The CDR3, in full, reads CAWSVISGHGEQFF.

Concerning this clone itself: The sequence runs out 3 residues before the end of the CDR3; the remainder is reconstructed from the germline J gene. This chain uses TRBV19 with TRBJ1-4; D uncertain. From germline, CDR1 is LNHDA and CDR2 SQIVND (reference sequence). Between the trimmed V and J ends, which lost 9 bases and 3 bases, there was a span of 17 bases. There are 15 residues in the CDR3. CDR3 DNA, as far as it was read: TGTGCCAGCCAGTCCGGGCGGGTGGCTAATGAAAAA. Protein: CASQSGRVANEK. The entire CDR3 protein is CASQSGRVANEKLFF. Based on the CDR3 plus reference TRBV19 and TRBJ1-4, the full variable domain is DGGITQSPKYLFRKEGQNVTLSCEQNLNHDAMYWYRQDPGQGLRLIYYSQIVNDFQKGDIAEGYSVSREKKESFPLTVTSAQKNPTAFYLCASQSGRVANEKLFFGSGTQLSVL.

This clone was seen repeatedly, ten times or more. A junction end diverges from the germline sequence, so it may reflect a read error. The read stops 3 residues short of the end of the CDR3; the missing end is completed from the germline J gene. The genes are TRBV4-2 and TRBJ2-1; the D gene is possibly TRBD2 (5 bases). Germline CDR1 and CDR2: LGHNA and YNFKEQ. CDR3 length: 15 residues. The DNA read from the CDR3 is TGCGCCAGCAGCCAAGACTCAACTACTAGGGATGAG. Its translation is CASSQDSTTRDE. The whole CDR3 is CASSQDSTTRDEQFF.

This clone was counted between two and nine times. The DNA ends 3 residues before the CDR3 does, and the rest of the CDR3 is filled in from the germline J gene. The chain is built from TRBV7-8 and TRBJ2-3; 10 bases map to TRBD2. The CDR3 loop spans 18 amino acids. The germline gives CDR1 SGHVS, CDR2 FQNEAQ. With 1 base clipped from V and 2 bases from J, the junction kept 9 bases outside the gene matches. The CDR3 sequence: CASSLGPIAGGDTDTQYF. CDR3 DNA (partial): TGTGCCAGCAGCTTAGGGCCTATAGCGGGGGGAGACACAGATACG.

Concerning this clone: The CDR3 end lies 3 residues beyond the end of the read and is filled in from the germline J gene. The genes are TRBV5-8 and TRBJ1-2; 9 nucleotides match TRBD1. Germline assignment: CDR1 SGHTS and CDR2 YDEGEE. CDR3 length: 15 residues. The V and J ends lost 3 bases and 4 bases, in that order; junction bases with no gene match: 7. The CDR3 region is CASSYYSTGGYGYTF. CDR3 bases read: TGTGCCAGCAGCTACTACTCGACAGGGGGCTATGGC.

This clone was seen many times. The CDR3 extends 3 residues past the end of the read, so its final part is completed from the germline J gene. The gene calls are TRBV6-2 or TRBV6-3 and TRBJ1-1; a possible D gene is TRBD1 (5 bases). V lost 2 bases, J lost 2 bases, and 15 bases lay in between. This CDR3 has 16 residues. CDR1 and CDR2 (germline): MNHEY, SVGEGT. The CDR3 spells CASSYPERGLNTEAFF. CDR3 DNA (partial): TGTGCCAGCAGTTACCCGGAGCGGGGGTTAAACACTGAA.

Concerning this clone itself: The CDR3 is cut off 3 residues early in the read; its end comes from the germline J gene. The chain is built from TRBV7-6 and TRBJ2-7; tentatively, D is TRBD1 (6 bases). The germline V gene has CDR1 SGHVS and CDR2 FNYEAQ. V lost 5 bases to trimming and J lost 3 bases, with 14 bases between them. CDR3 length equals 14 residues. The sequenced CDR3 bases are TGTGCCAGCAGCGCTACGGGACACCGCTACGAG. It translates to CASSATGHRYE. The CDR3 in its entirety is CASSATGHRYEQYF.

This clone showed up just a few times. The read halts 3 residues ahead of the CDR3 end, with the missing end drawn from the germline J gene. The chain joins TRBV11-2 to TRBJ2-5; D is possibly TRBD1 (5 bases). The V end lost 2 bases, the J end lost 5 bases, and 12 bases lay between the germline ends. This CDR3 comprises 14 residues. The germline gives CDR1 SGHAT, CDR2 FQNNGV. The CDR3: CASSLQGPWETQYF. The CDR3 DNA, read in part, is TGTGCCAGCAGCTTACAGGGTCCCTGGGAGACC.

As regards this clone: The CDR3 goes on 3 residues after the read ends, and that part is filled in from the germline J gene. This chain links TRBV30 with TRBJ1-5; weak D call: TRBD1 (6 bases). CDR3 length: 16 residues. V dropped 5 bases and J dropped 4 bases, with 21 bases sitting between them. In germline, CDR1 is GTSNPN, CDR2 SVGIG (reference sequence). The DNA read from the CDR3 is TGTGCCTGGGGCTCTAGGGGGACGCAGGGGAATCAGCCC. This encodes CAWGSRGTQGNQP. The full CDR3 protein reads CAWGSRGTQGNQPQHF.

CDR3 residues: CASSSQGNTEAFF. Partial CDR3 DNA: TGTGCCAGCAGCTCACAGGGGAACACTGAA. The rearrangement uses TRBV11-1 and TRBJ1-1, with a weak D call TRBD1 (6 bases). The CDR3 end is not reached by the read, which stops 3 residues before it; the germline J gene fills it in. Germline V gene sequence: CDR1 SGHAT, CDR2 FQDESV (reference sequence). The length of the CDR3 is 13 residues. Trimming stripped 4 bases from V and 1 base from J, with 7 bases between. Supplemented by reference TRBV11-1 and TRBJ1-1, the full variable domain reads EAEVAQSPRYKITEKSQAVAFWCDPISGHATLYWYRQILGQGPELLVQFQDESVVDDSQLPKDRFSAERLKGVDSTLKIQPAELGDSAMYLCASSSQGNTEAFFGQGTRLTVV.

As for this clone: The read falls 3 residues short of the CDR3 end, and the missing part is taken from the germline J gene. The V and J genes are TRBV30 and TRBJ2-7; D unclear. Trimming took off 3 bases at V and 3 bases at J, with 9 bases between the two ends. The CDR3 spans 12 residues. Germline-derived CDR1 and CDR2 are GTSNPN and SVGIG (reference sequence). CDR3 DNA (partial): TGTGCCTGGAGCGTCCCCCGCTACGAG. Translating it yields CAWSVPRYE. The complete CDR3 reads CAWSVPRYEQYF.

In its sample, this clone was seen a few times. The read ends 3 residues before the CDR3 terminus; that terminus is restored from the germline J gene. The J gene is TRBJ2-7, the V gene TRBV20-1; 7 nucleotides align to TRBD1. CDR1 is DFQATT, CDR2 SNEGSKA, per germline (reference sequence). Unmatched junction bases numbered 15, after V lost 1 base and J lost 3 bases. The CDR3 covers 17 residues. The CDR3 loop is CSARGHGQDLPLYEQYF. Incomplete CDR3 DNA: TGCAGTGCTAGAGGACACGGACAGGACCTACCCCTCTACGAG.